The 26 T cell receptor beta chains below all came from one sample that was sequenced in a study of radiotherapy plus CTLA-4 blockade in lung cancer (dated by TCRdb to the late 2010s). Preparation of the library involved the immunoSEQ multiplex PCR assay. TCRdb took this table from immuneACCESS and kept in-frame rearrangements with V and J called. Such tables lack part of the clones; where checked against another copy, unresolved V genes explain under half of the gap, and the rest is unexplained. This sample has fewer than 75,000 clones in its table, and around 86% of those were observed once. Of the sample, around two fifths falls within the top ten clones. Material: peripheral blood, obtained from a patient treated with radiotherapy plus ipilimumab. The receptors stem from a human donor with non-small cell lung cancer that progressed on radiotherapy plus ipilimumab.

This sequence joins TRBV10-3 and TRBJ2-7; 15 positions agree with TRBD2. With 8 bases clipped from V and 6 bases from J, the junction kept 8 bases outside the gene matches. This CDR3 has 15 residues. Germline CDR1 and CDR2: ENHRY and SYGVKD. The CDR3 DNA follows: TGTGCCATCCGGAGGGGGACTAGCGGGAGGTTCGAGCAGTACTTC. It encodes CAIRRGTSGRFEQYF.

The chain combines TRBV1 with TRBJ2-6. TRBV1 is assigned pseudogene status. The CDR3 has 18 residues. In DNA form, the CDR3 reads TGCACCAGCAGCTTTTTGGGTTTGTGCACAAAGCGGGCCAACGTCCTGACTTTC. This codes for CTSSFLGLCTKRANVLTF.

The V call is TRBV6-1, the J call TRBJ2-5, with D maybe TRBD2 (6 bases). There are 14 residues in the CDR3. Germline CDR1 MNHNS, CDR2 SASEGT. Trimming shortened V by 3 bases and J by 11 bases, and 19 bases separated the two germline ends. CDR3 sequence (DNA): TGTGCCAGCAGTGAGTTGAGACAGCTACGGGAGCAGTACTTC. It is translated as CASSELRQLREQYF.

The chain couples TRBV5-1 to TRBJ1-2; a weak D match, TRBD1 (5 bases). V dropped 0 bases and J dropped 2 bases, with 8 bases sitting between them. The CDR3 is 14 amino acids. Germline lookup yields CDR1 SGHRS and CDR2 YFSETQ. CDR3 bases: TGCGCCAGCAGCTTGGATCAGGGCAACTATGGCTACACCTTC. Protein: CASSLDQGNYGYTF.

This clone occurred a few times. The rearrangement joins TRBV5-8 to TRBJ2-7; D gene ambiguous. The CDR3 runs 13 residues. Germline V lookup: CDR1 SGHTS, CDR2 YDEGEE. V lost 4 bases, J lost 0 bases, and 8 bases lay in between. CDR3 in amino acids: CASSPTYSYEQYV. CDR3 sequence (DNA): TGTGCCAGCAGCCCGACCTACTCCTACGAGCAGTACGTC.

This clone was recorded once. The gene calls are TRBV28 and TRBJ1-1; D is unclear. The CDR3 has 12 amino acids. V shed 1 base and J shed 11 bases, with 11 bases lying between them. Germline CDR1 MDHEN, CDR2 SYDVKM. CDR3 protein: CASSLSDLRAFF. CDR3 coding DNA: TGTGCCAGCAGTTTATCCGACCTCCGGGCTTTCTTT.

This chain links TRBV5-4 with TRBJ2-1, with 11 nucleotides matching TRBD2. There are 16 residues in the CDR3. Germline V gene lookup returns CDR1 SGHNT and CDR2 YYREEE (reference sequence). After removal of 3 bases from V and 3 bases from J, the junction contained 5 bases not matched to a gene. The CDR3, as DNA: TGTGCCAGCAGCTGGGGACTAGCGGCCGTCTACAATGAGCAGTTCTTC. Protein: CASSWGLAAVYNEQFF.

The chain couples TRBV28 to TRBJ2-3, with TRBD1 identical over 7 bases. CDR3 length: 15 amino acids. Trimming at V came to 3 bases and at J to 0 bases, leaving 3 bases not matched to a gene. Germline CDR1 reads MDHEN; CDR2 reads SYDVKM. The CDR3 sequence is CASSLTGWSTDTQYF. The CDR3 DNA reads TGTGCCAGCAGTTTGACAGGGTGGAGCACAGATACGCAGTATTTT.

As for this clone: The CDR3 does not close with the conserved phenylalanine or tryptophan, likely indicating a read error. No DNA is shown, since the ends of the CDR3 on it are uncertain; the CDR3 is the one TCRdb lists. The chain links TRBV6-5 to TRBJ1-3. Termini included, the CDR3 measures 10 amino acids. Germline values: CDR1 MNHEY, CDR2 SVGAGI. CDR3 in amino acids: CASTPIPNIL.

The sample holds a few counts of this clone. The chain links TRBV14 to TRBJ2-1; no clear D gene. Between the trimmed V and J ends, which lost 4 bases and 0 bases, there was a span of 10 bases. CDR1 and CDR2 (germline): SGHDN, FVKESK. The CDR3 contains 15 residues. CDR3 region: CASSRVVLSYNEQFF. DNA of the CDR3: TGTGCCAGCAGCCGAGTAGTACTCTCCTACAATGAGCAGTTCTTC.

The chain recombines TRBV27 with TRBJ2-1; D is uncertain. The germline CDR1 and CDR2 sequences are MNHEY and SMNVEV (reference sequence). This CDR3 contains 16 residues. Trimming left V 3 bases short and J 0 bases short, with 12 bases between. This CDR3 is CASSFLALSSYNEQFF. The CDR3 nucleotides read TGTGCCAGCAGTTTCTTGGCGCTGAGCTCCTACAATGAGCAGTTCTTC.

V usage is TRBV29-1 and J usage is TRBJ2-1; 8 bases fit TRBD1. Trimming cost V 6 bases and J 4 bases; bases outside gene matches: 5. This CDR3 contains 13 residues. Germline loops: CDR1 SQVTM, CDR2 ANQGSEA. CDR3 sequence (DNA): TGCAGCGTCGACAGGGGCGGGTACAATGAGCAGTTCTTC. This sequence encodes CSVDRGGYNEQFF.

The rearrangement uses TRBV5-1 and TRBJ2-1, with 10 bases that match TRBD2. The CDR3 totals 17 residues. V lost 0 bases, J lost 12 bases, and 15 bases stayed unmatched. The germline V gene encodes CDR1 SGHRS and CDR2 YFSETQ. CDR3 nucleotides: TGCGCCAGCAGCTTGGGCGACACTAGCGGGACCAGAAGCTTGCAGTTCTTC. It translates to CASSLGDTSGTRSLQFF.

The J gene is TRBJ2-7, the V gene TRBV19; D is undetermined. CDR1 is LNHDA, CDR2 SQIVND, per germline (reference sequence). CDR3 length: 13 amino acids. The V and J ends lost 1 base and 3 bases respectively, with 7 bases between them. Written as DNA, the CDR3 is TGTGCCAGTAGTATAGCCCGGAACTACGAGCAGTACTTC. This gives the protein CASSIARNYEQYF.

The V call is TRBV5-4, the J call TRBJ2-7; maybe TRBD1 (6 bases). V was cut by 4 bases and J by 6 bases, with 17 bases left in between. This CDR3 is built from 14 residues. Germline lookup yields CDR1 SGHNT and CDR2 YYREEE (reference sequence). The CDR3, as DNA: TGTGCCAGCAGCGTCCGGGACATACGGTCCGAGCAGTACTTC. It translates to CASSVRDIRSEQYF.

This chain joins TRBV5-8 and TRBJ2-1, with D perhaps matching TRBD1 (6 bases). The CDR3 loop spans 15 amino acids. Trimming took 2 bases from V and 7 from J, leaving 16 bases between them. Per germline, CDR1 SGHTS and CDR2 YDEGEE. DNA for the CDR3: TGTGCCAGCAGCTTAGGGCAGGGGTTCGATAATGAGCAGTTCTTC. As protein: CASSLGQGFDNEQFF.

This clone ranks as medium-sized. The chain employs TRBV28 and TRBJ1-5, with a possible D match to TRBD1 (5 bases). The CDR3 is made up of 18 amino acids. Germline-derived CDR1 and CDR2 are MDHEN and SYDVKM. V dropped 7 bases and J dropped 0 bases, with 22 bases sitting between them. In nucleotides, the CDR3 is TGTGCCAGCAAGAATCGGGGTGCAGGACAATATAGCAATCAGCCCCAGCATTTT. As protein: CASKNRGAGQYSNQPQHF.

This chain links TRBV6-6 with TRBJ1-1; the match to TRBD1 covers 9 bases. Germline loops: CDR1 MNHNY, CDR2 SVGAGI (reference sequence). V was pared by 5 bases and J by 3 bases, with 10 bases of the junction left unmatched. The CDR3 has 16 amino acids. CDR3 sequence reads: CASSGEHRGRDTEAFF. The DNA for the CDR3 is TGTGCCAGCAGTGGGGAACACAGGGGGCGGGACACTGAAGCTTTCTTT.

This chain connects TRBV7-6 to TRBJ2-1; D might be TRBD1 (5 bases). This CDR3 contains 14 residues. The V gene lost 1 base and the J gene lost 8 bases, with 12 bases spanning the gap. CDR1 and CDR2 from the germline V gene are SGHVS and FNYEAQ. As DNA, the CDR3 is TGTGCCAGCAGCTTAGACCCAGGGTTGGATGAGCAGTTCTTC. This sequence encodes CASSLDPGLDEQFF.

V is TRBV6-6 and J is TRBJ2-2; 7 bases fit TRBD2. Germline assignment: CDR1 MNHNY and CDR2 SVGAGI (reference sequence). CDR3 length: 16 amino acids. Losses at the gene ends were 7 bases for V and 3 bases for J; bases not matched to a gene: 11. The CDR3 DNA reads TGTGCCAGCAATCGTGGCGGGAGCACGTACACCGGGGAGCTGTTTTTT. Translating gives CASNRGGSTYTGELFF.

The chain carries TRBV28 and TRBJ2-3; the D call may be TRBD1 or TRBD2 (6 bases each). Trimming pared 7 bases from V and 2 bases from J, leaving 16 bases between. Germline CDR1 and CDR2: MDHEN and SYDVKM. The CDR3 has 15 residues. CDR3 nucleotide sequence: TGTGCCAGCATGAAGGGGGGTCAGATCACAGATACGCAGTATTTT. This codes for CASMKGGQITDTQYF.

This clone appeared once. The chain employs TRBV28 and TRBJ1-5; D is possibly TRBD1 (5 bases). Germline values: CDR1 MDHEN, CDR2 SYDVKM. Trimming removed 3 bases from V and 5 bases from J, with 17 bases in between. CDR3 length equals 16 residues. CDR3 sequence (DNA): TGTGCCAGCAGTTTCAGGGCAGGAGCGGGGGATCAGCCCCAGCATTTT. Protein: CASSFRAGAGDQPQHF.

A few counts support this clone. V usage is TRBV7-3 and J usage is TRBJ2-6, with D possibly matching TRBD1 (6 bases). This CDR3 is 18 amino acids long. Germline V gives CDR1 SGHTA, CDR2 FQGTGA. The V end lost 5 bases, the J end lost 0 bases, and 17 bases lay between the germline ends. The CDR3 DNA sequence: TGTGCCAGCAGCAAACTCAGGGGCCCCAACTCTGGGGCCAACGTCCTGACTTTC. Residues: CASSKLRGPNSGANVLTF.

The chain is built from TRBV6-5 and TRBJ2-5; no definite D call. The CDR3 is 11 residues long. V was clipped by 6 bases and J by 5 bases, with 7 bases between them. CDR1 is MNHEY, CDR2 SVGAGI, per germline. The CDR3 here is CASREDETQYF. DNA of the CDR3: TGTGCCAGCAGAGAGGATGAGACCCAGTACTTC.

The CDR3 DNA sequence: TGTGCCAGCAGTTTATCCCACCTGGGGCAGGGCTACGAGCAGTACTTC. Translating gives CASSLSHLGQGYEQYF. This chain uses TRBV27 with TRBJ2-7; TRBD1 might be the D (5 bases). Germline CDR1 MNHEY, CDR2 SMNVEV (reference sequence). The CDR3 has 16 residues. V lost 0 bases and J 3 bases, leaving 15 bases between the germline ends.

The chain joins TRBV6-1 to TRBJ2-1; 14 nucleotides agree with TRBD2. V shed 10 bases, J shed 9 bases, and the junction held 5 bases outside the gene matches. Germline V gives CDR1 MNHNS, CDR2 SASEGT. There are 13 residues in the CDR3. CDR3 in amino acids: CATGTSGSREQFF. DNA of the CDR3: TGTGCCACAGGGACTAGCGGGAGCCGTGAGCAGTTCTTC.